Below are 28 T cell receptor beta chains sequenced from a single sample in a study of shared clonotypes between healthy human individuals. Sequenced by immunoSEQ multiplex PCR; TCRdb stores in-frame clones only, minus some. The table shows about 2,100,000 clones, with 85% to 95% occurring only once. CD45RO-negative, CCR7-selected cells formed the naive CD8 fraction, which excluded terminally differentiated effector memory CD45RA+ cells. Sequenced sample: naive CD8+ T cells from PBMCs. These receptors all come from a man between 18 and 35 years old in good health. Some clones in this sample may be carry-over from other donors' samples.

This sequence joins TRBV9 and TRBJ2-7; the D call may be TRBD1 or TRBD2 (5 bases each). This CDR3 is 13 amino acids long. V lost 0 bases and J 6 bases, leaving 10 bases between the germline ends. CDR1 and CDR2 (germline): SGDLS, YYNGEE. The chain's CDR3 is CASSVEKRGEQYF. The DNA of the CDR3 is TGTGCCAGCAGCGTAGAGAAGAGGGGCGAGCAGTACTTC.

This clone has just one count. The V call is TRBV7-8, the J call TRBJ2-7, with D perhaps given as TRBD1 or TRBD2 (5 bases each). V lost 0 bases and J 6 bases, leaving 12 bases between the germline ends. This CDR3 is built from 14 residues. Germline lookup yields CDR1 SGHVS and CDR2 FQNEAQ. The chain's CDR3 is CASSLAPGTAEQYF. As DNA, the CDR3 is TGTGCCAGCAGCTTAGCCCCGGGGACGGCCGAGCAGTACTTC.

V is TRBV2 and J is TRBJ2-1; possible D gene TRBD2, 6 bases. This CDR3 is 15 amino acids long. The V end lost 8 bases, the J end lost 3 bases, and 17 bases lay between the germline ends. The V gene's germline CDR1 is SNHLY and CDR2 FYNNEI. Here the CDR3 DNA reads TGTGCCAGCGGACGTAGCGGAATACTCTACAATGAGCAGTTCTTC. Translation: CASGRSGILYNEQFF.

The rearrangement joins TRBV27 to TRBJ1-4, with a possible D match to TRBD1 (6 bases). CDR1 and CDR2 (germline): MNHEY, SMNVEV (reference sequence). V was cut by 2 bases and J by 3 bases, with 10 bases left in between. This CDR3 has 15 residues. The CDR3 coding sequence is TGTGCCAGCAGTTTAGTCAGGGGTCCTAATGAAAAACTGTTTTTT. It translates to CASSLVRGPNEKLFF.

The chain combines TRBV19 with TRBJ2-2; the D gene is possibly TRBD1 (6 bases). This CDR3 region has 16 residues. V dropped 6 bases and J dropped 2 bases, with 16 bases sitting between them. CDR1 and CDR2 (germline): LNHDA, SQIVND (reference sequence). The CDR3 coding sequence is TGTGCCAGTAGCCAGGGGTTAGGGGCAAACACCGGGGAGCTGTTTTTT. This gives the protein CASSQGLGANTGELFF.

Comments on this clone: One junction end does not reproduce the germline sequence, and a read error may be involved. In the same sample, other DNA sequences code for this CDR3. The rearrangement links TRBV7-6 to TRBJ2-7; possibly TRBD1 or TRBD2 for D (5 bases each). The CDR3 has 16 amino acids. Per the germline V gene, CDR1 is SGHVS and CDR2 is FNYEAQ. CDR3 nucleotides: TGTGCCAGCAGCTTAGGGGGGACGGACGAATCCTACGAGCAATACTTC. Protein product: CASSLGGTDESYEQYF.

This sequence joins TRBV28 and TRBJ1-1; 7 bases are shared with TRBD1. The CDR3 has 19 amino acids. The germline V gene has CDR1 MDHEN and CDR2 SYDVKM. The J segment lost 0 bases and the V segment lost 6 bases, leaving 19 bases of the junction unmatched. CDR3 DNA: TGTGCCAGCAGCCGAGGACCGTATATGACAGGGACCGTGAACACTGAAGCTTTCTTT. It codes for CASSRGPYMTGTVNTEAFF.

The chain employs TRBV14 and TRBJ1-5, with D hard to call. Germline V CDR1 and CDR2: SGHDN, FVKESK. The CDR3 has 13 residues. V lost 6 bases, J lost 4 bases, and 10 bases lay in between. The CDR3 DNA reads TGTGCCAGCAGTCCTGACGGGAATCAGCCCCAGCATTTT. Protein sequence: CASSPDGNQPQHF.

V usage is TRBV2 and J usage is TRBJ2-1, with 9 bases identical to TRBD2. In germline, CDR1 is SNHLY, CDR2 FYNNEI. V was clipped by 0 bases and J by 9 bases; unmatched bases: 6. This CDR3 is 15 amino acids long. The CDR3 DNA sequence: TGTGCCAGCAGTGAAGCTTGGACTAGCGAGATTGAGCAGTTCTTC. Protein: CASSEAWTSEIEQFF. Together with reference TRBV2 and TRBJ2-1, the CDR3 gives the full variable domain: EPEVTQTPSHQVTQMGQEVILRCVPISNHLYFYWYRQILGQKVEFLVSFYNNEISEKSEIFDDQFSVERPDGSNFTLKIRSTKLEDSAMYFCASSEAWTSEIEQFFGPGTRLTVL.

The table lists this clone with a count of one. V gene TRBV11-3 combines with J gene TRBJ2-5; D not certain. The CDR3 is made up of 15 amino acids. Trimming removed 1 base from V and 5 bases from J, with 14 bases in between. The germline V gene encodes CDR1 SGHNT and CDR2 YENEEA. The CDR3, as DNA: TGTGCCAGCAGCTTAGGGGTCACCATTGGGGAGACCCAGTACTTC. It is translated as CASSLGVTIGETQYF.

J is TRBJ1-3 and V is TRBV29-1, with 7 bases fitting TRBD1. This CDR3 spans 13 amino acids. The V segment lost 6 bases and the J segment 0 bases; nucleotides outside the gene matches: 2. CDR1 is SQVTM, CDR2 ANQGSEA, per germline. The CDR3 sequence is CSVGTDSGNTIYF. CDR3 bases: TGCAGCGTCGGGACAGACTCTGGAAACACCATATATTTT.

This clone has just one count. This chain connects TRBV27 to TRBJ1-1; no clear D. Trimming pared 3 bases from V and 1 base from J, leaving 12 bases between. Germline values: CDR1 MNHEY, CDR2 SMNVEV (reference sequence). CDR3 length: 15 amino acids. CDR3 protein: CASSLTSGPNTEAFF. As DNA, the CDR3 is TGTGCCAGCAGTTTGACGTCCGGGCCGAACACTGAAGCTTTCTTT.

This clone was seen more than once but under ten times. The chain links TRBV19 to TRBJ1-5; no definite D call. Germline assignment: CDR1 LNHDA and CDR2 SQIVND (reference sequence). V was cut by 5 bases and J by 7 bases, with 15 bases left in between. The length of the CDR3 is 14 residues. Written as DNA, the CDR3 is TGTGCCAGTAGTCCCAGGACTGTGTGGCAGCCCCAGCATTTT. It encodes CASSPRTVWQPQHF.

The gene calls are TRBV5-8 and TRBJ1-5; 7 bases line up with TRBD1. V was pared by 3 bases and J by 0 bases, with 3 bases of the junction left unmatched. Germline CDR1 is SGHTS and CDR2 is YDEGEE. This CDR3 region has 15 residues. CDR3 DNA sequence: TGTGCCAGCAGCTCAGGGGGTTATAGCAATCAGCCCCAGCATTTT. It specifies CASSSGGYSNQPQHF.

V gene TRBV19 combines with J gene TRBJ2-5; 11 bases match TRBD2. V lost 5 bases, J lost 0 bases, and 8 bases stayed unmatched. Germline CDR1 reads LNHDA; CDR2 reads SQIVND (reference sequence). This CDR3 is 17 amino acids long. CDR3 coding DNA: TGTGCCAGTAGTGAATCGGGACTAGCGGCGTACCAAGAGACCCAGTACTTC. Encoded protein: CASSESGLAAYQETQYF.

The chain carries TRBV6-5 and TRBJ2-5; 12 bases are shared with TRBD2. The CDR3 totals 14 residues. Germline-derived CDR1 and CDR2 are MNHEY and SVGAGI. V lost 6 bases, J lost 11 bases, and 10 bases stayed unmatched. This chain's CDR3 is CASSLTSGRLEQYF. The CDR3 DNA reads TGTGCCAGCAGCCTTACTAGCGGGAGGTTAGAGCAGTACTTC.

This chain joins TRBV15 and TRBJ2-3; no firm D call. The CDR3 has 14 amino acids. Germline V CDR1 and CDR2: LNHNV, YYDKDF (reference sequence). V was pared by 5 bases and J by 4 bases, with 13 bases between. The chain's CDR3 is CATSPDRRADTQYF. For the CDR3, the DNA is TGTGCCACCAGCCCCGATCGACGAGCAGATACGCAGTATTTT.

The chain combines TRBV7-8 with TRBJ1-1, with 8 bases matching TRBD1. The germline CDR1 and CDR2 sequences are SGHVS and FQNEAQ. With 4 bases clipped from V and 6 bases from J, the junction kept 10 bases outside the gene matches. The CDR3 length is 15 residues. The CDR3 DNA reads TGTGCCAGCAGCTACCTACAGGGGGTTTTTGCTGAAGCTTTCTTT. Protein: CASSYLQGVFAEAFF.

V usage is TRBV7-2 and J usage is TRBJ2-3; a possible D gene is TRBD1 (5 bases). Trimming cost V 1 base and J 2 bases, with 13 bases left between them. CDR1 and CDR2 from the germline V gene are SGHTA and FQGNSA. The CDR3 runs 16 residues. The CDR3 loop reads CASSLVVGRATDTQYF. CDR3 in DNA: TGTGCCAGCAGCTTAGTTGTGGGCAGGGCCACAGATACGCAGTATTTT. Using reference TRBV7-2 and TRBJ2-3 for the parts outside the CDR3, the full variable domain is GAGVSQSPSNKVTEKGKDVELRCDPISGHTALYWYRQSLGQGLEFLIYFQGNSAPDKSGLPSDRFSAERTGGSVSTLTIQRTQQEDSAVYLCASSLVVGRATDTQYFGPGTRLTVL.

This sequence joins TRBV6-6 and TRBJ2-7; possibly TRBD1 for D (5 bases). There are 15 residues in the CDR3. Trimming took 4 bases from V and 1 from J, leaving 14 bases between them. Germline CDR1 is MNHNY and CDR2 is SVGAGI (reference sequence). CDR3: CASSSFRAGSYEQYF. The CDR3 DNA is TGTGCCAGCAGTTCGTTCAGGGCAGGATCCTACGAGCAGTACTTC.

In nucleotides, the CDR3 is TGTGCCTGGAGTAGGGGGCCCGGGGATCCCCAGCATTTT. Its translation is CAWSRGPGDPQHF. The gene calls are TRBV30 and TRBJ1-5, with 7 bases fitting TRBD1. Germline values: CDR1 GTSNPN, CDR2 SVGIG (reference sequence). The length of the CDR3 is 13 residues. Unmatched junction bases numbered 8, after V lost 2 bases and J lost 10 bases.

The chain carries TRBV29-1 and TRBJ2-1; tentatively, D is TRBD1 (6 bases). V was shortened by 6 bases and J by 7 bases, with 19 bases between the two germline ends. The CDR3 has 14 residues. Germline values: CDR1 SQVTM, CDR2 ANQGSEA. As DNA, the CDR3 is TGCAGCGTCGCGACAGGTTTGAGGGGGAATGAGCAGTTCTTC. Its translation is CSVATGLRGNEQFF.

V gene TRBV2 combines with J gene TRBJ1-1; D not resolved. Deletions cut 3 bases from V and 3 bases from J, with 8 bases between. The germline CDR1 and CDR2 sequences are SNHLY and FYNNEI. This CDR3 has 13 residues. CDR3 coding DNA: TGTGCCAGCAGTGACGCGAGCCACACTGAAGCTTTCTTT. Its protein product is CASSDASHTEAFF.

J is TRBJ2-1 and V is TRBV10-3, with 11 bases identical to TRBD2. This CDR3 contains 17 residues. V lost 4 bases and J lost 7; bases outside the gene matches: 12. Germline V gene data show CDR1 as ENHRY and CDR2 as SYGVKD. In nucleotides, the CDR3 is TGTGCCATCAGTGCCGCCGGTTGGGCTAGCGGGGGGAATGAGCAGTTCTTC. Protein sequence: CAISAAGWASGGNEQFF.

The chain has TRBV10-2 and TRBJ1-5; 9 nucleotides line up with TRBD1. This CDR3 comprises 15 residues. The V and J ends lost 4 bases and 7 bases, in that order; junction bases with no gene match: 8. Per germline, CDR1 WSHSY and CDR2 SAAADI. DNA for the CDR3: TGCGCCAGCAGTGGCTCCACAGGGGGCGGCCAGCCCCAGCATTTT. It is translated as CASSGSTGGGQPQHF.

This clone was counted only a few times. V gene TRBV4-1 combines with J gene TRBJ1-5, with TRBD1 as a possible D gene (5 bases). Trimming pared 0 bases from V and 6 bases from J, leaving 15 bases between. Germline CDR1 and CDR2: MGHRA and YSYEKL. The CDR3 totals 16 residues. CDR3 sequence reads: CASSQDGAQAAQPQHF. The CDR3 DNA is TGCGCCAGCAGCCAAGATGGGGCGCAGGCTGCTCAGCCCCAGCATTTT.

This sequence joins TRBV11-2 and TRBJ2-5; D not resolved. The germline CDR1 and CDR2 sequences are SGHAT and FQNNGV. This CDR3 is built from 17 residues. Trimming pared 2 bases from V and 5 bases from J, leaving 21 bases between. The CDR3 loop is CASSLLIARYIGETQYF. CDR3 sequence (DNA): TGTGCCAGCAGCTTATTAATCGCGAGATATATCGGGGAGACCCAGTACTTC.

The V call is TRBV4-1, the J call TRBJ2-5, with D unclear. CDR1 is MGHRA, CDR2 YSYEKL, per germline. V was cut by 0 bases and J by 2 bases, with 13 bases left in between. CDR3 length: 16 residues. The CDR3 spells CASSQDSRYTQETQYF. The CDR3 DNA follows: TGCGCCAGCAGCCAAGATAGCCGATACACACAAGAGACCCAGTACTTC.